The T cell receptor beta chain under discussion was sequenced for a study of human T cells and chemical hapten exposure. Turning to the study itself: TCR yields per sample varied mostly from small pooled library volume differences.

CDR3 size: 15 residues. Time point defined: patch test 2, 6 weeks after DPC sensitization. Treatment noted: therapeutic diphenylcyclopropenone sensitization with weekly scalp DPC. Non-pregnant alopecia patients aged 18 to 70, suitable for DPC therapy. As for this clonotype: Its specificity is not known. One end of the junction is discordant with germline, which a read error may explain.

The library gave individual cDNA molecules unique molecular identifiers. TCRdb used MiXCR to reprocess the RACE reads, holding one entry per CDR3 protein. The sample consists of approximately 92,000 distinct CDR3 sequences, approximately 10% of them appearing once. Whole-study findings and limits: DPC sensitization produced no change in TCRs with frequency above 1 in 1000.

The sequence derives from a woman aged 40-49 years with alopecia areata. Some clones in this sample may be carry-over from other donors' samples. The chain links TRBV12-3 or TRBV12-4 to TRBJ1-4; 8 bases are shared with TRBD1. Sequenced here: whole blood, sampled in connection with sensitization to the hapten diphenylcyclopropenone (DPC). CDR3 coding DNA: TGTGCCAGCAGCCCGACAGGGGAAACTAATGAAAAACTGTATTTT. Translated, it gives CASSPTGETNEKLYF.